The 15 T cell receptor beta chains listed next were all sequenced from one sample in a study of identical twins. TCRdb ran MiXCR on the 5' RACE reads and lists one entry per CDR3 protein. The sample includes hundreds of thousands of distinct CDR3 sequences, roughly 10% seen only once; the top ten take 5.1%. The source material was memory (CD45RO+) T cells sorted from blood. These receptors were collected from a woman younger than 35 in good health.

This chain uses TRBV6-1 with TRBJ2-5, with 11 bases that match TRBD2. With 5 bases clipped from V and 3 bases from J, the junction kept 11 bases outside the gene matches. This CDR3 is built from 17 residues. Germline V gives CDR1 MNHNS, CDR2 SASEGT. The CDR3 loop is CASSRQAQLAGEETQYF. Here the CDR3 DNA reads TGTGCCAGCAGTCGCCAGGCACAACTAGCGGGGGAAGAGACCCAGTACTTC.

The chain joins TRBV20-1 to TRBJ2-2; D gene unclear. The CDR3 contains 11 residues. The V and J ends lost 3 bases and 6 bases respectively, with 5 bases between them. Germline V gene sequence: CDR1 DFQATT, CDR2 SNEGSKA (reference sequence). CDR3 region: CSASWAGELFF. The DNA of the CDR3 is TGCAGTGCTAGTTGGGCCGGGGAGCTGTTTTTT.

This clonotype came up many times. In nucleotides, the CDR3 is TGTGCCAGCAGCTTCCATTTGGGTAGCGGGGTCTACAATGAGCAGTTCTTC. Its translation: CASSFHLGSGVYNEQFF. The chain joins TRBV7-8 to TRBJ2-1; 8 nucleotides agree with TRBD2. V shed 3 bases, J shed 3 bases, and the junction held 10 bases outside the gene matches. The V gene's germline CDR1 is SGHVS and CDR2 FQNEAQ. The CDR3 totals 17 residues.

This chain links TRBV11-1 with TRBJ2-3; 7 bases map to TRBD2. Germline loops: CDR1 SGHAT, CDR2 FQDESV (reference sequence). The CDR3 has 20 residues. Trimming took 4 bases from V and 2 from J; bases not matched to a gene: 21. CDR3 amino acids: CASSSTLPQGGGRITDTQYF. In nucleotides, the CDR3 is TGTGCCAGCAGCTCAACCCTCCCCCAAGGCGGGGGACGAATCACAGATACGCAGTATTTT.

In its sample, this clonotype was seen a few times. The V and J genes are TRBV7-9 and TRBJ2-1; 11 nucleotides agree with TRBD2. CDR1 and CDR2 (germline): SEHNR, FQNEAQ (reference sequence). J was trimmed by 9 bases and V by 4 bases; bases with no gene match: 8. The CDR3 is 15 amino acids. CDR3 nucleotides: TGTGCCAGCAGCTCGTATAGCGGGAGGGCCATTGAGCAGTTCTTC. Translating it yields CASSSYSGRAIEQFF.

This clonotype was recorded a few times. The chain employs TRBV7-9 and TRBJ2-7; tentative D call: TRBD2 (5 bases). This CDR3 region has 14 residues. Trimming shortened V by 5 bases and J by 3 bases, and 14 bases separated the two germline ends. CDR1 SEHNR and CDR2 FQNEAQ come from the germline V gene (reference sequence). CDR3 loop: CASSPSMYNYEQYF. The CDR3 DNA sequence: TGTGCCAGCAGCCCTAGCATGTACAACTACGAGCAGTACTTC.

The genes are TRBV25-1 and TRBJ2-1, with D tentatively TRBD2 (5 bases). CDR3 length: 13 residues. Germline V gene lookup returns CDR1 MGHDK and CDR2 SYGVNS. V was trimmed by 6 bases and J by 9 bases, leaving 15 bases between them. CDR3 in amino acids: CASRGIEGGEQFF. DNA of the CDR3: TGTGCCAGCAGAGGCATTGAGGGCGGTGAGCAGTTCTTC.

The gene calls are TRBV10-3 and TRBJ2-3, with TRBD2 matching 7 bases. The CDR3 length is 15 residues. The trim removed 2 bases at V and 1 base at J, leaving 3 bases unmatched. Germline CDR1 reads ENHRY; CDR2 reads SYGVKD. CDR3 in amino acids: CAISEKAGGTDTQYF. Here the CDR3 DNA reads TGTGCCATCAGTGAGAAGGCGGGAGGCACAGATACGCAGTATTTT.

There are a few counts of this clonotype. The DNA of the CDR3 is TGTGCCAGCAGTGGCACGGGTTTTCCTTCCTACAATGAGCAGTTCTTC. It codes for CASSGTGFPSYNEQFF. J is TRBJ2-1 and V is TRBV28, with D unresolved. The CDR3 contains 16 residues. The V gene's germline CDR1 is MDHEN and CDR2 SYDVKM. V was pared by 5 bases and J by 1 base, with 15 bases between.

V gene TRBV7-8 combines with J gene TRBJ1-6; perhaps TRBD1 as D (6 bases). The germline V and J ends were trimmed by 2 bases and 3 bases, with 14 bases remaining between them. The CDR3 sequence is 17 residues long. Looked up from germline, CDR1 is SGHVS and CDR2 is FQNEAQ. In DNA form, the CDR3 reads TGTGCCAGCAGCTTAAGTGGGGGCAATAACTATAATTCACCCCTCCACTTT. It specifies CASSLSGGNNYNSPLHF.

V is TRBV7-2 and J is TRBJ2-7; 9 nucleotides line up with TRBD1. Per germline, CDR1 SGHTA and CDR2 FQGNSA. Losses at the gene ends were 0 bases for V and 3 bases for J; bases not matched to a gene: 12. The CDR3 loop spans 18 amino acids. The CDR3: CASSLAQSIGTGIYEQYF. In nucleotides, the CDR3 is TGTGCCAGCAGCTTAGCGCAGTCGATCGGGACAGGGATCTACGAGCAGTACTTC.

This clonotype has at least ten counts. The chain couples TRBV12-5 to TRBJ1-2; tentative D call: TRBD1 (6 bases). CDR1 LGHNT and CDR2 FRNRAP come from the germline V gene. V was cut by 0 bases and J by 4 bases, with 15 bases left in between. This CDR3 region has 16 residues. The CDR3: CASGLVTGSAGYGYTF. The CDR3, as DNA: TGTGCTAGTGGTTTGGTCACAGGGTCGGCGGGCTATGGCTACACCTTC.

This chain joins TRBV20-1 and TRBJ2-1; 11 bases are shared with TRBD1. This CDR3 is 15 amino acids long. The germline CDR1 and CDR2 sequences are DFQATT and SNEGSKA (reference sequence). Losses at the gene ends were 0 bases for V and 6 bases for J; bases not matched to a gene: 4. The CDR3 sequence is CSARDPGTGGNEQFF. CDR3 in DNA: TGCAGTGCTAGAGATCCTGGGACAGGGGGCAATGAGCAGTTCTTC.

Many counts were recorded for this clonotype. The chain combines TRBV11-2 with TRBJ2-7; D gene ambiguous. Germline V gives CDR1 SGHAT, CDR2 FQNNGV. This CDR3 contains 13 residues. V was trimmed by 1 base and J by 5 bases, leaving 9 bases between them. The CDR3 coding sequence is TGTGCCAGCAGCTTAGTCAAGTATCACGAGCAGTACTTC. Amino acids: CASSLVKYHEQYF.

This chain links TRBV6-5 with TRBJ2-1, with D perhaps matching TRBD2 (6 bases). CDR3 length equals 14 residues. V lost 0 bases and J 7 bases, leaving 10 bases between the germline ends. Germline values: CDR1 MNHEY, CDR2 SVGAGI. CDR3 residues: CASSYSSRGNEQFF. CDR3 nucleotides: TGTGCCAGCAGTTACTCCTCTCGGGGGAATGAGCAGTTCTTC.